The next 27 T cell receptor beta chains were all read from a single sample in a study of tumor-infiltrating lymphocytes in primary liver carcinoma. Scientists recovered RNA and DNA together from roughly 20-30 mg of unsorted bulk tissue. The input was roughly 0.5 ug total RNA; TCR beta cDNA was made from it with a constant-region primer. Construction of TCR beta libraries relied on three successive nested multiplex PCR rounds employing slightly modified ARM-PCR. TRBV1-TRBV30 forward primers paired with a C-beta reverse primer drove the first two PCR rounds, approximately 11 cycles each. TCRdb itself ran the multiplex PCR reads through MiXCR, one entry per CDR3 protein. The sample has 95,000 to 150,000 distinct CDR3 sequences, around two thirds seen once. What was sequenced was liver tumor tissue from sampling region 1. Subset described: tumor region T1, superior pole. The receptor source for this set is a woman aged 60-75 years with primary liver carcinoma and hepatitis B virus infection.

Regarding this clonotype: A clone one base away is much larger, so this may be a read error. This chain joins TRBV6-1 and TRBJ2-7, with 8 nucleotides matching TRBD1. The V gene end was trimmed by 2 bases and the J gene end by 3 bases; junction bases not matched to a gene: 6. Germline CDR1 and CDR2: MNHNS and SASEGT. This CDR3 is built from 15 residues. The CDR3 region is CASSEFGTGHYEQYF. Here the CDR3 DNA reads TGTGCCAGCAGTGAATTTGGGACAGGCCACTACGAGCAGTACTTC.

Remarks on this clonotype: One end of the junction fails to match germline, which may point to a read error. The chain combines TRBV6-2 or TRBV6-3 with TRBJ2-7; 11 bases align to TRBD2. The CDR3 extends over 15 amino acids. CDR1 and CDR2 from the germline V gene are MNHEY and SVGEGT. CDR3 sequence reads: CVSVKASGRSYEQYF. The CDR3 DNA sequence: TGTGTCAGCGTCAAGGCTAGCGGGAGGTCGTACGAGCAGTACTTC.

Remarks on this clonotype: The junction shows a germline mismatch at one end, possibly a read error. The chain couples TRBV6-5 to TRBJ2-1; no clear D gene. The CDR3 runs 17 residues. The V gene's germline CDR1 is MNHEY and CDR2 SVGAGI. The DNA for the CDR3 is TGTGCCAGCACTCCTTCCCCCCGGCACTCCTCCTACAATGAACAGTTCTTC. Translated, it gives CASTPSPRHSSYNEQFF.

The chain recombines TRBV11-2 with TRBJ2-3; 9 bases fit TRBD2. The germline CDR1 and CDR2 sequences are SGHAT and FQNNGV. The ends lost 1 base at V and 14 bases at J; junction bases unmatched: 25. CDR3 length equals 19 residues. The CDR3: CASSLVGGRGYSSTDARYF. The CDR3 DNA reads TGTGCCAGCAGCTTAGTCGGCGGGAGGGGATATTCTAGCACAGATGCTCGGTATTTT.

Comments on this clonotype: One end of the junction is discordant with germline, which a read error may explain. J is TRBJ2-2 and V is TRBV11-2, with TRBD2 matching 13 bases. The germline V gene has CDR1 SGHAT and CDR2 FQNNGV. CDR3 length: 17 residues. The CDR3: CASNFPGTSGTTGELVF. The DNA of the CDR3 is TGTGCCAGCAATTTCCCCGGGACTAGCGGGACCACCGGGGAGCTGGTTTTT.

V is TRBV25-1 and J is TRBJ2-7; D is unclear. The germline V gene has CDR1 MGHDK and CDR2 SYGVNS. This CDR3 is 13 amino acids long. V lost 2 bases, J lost 5 bases, and 10 bases lay in between. The CDR3 here is CASSERLGNEQYF. The CDR3 nucleotides read TGTGCCAGCAGTGAACGTCTGGGGAACGAGCAGTACTTC.

For this clonotype: A read error may be the cause here, since a much bigger clone is one base away. The rearrangement uses TRBV4-1 and TRBJ1-2; D uncertain. Trimming shortened V by 4 bases and J by 0 bases, and 12 bases separated the two germline ends. This CDR3 is built from 15 residues. Looked up from germline, CDR1 is MGHRA and CDR2 is YSYEKL. CDR3 coding DNA: TGCGCCAGCAGCCGGGTGACTACTGCTAACTATGGCTACACCTTC. Its translation: CASSRVTTANYGYTF.

About this clonotype: The CDR3 does not close with the conserved phenylalanine or tryptophan, likely indicating a read error. Because the CDR3's place on the DNA is in doubt, the DNA is left out and the CDR3 is given as listed by TCRdb. The chain employs TRBV11-2 and TRBJ2-1; no check of the table's D call, TRBD1, against the DNA was made. The germline CDR1 and CDR2 sequences are SGHAT and FQNNGV. Including both end residues, the CDR3 is 17 amino acids long. CDR3 sequence reads: CASSPQRGGSSYNEKFL.

The CDR3 here is CASSSSVSHNTGELFF. The CDR3 DNA reads TGTGCCAGCAGCAGTAGCGTGAGTCATAACACCGGGGAGCTGTTTTTT. V and J are TRBV11-2 and TRBJ2-2; TRBD2 is a possible D gene (5 bases). Germline V lookup: CDR1 SGHAT, CDR2 FQNNGV. This CDR3 spans 16 amino acids. Trimming removed 5 bases at V and 2 bases at J, with 15 bases between.

Notes on this clonotype: The junction does not match germline at one end; this may be a read error. This chain uses TRBV4-2 with TRBJ2-4, with D possibly TRBD1 on 5 matching bases. This CDR3 has 17 residues. Per the germline V gene, CDR1 is LGHNA and CDR2 is YNFKEQ. This CDR3 is CANSQVSRTTSKNIQYF. As DNA, the CDR3 is TGTGCCAACAGCCAAGTATCTCGGACAACAAGCAAAAACATTCAGTACTTC.

This clonotype was detected ten times or more. DNA of the CDR3: TGTGCCAGCAGCTTAGCGCCCTCGGGGGCCTACGAGCAGTACTTC. It is translated as CASSLAPSGAYEQYF. The chain recombines TRBV7-9 with TRBJ2-7; TRBD2 is a possible D gene (6 bases). Germline loops: CDR1 SEHNR, CDR2 FQNEAQ (reference sequence). V was clipped by 0 bases and J by 2 bases, with 11 bases between them. This CDR3 region has 15 residues.

As for this clonotype: A read error may produce the germline difference seen at one junction end. The chain couples TRBV4-1 to TRBJ2-3, with a weak D call TRBD2 (5 bases). Germline V gene sequence: CDR1 MGHRA, CDR2 YSYEKL. This CDR3 comprises 15 residues. For the CDR3, the DNA is TGCGCCAGCAGCCAGAGACTACTAAGCACGGATACGCAGTATTTT. This gives the protein CASSQRLLSTDTQYF.

To note about this clonotype: At one of its ends the junction is not consistent with the germline gene, which may arise from a read error. The genes are TRBV11-2 and TRBJ2-6, with a possible D match to TRBD1 (5 bases). Germline CDR1 is SGHAT and CDR2 is FQNNGV. This CDR3 contains 18 residues. The CDR3 reads CASNLPQGSLSDANVLTF. The CDR3 bases are TGTGCAAGCAACTTACCCCAGGGTAGTTTGTCTGATGCCAACGTCCTGACTTTC.

This clonotype was observed a few times. The rearrangement joins TRBV5-1 to TRBJ2-7; 8 bases map to TRBD2. Germline V CDR1 and CDR2: SGHRS, YFSETQ. The CDR3 has 14 residues. The J segment lost 5 bases and the V segment lost 3 bases, leaving 7 bases of the junction unmatched. The CDR3 nucleotides read TGCGCCAGCAGCTCGGGGACTAGTGAAGACGAGCAGTACTTC. Encoded protein: CASSSGTSEDEQYF.

The V and J genes are TRBV9 and TRBJ1-5; D call uncertain. CDR3 size: 12 residues. Germline CDR1 SGDLS, CDR2 YYNGEE. The CDR3 protein is CVSSRDNQPQHF. The DNA of the CDR3 is TGTGTTAGCAGCAGAGACAATCAGCCCCAGCATTTT.

This clonotype has ten or more counts. This chain links TRBV14 with TRBJ2-7; 12 bases map to TRBD2. The length of the CDR3 is 15 residues. Germline V lookup: CDR1 SGHDN, CDR2 FVKESK. The J segment lost 4 bases and the V segment lost 4 bases, leaving 5 bases of the junction unmatched. CDR3 nucleotides: TGTGCCAGCAGCCGGACTAGCGGGATCCTTTACGAGCAGTACTTC. Its protein is CASSRTSGILYEQYF.

V is TRBV28 and J is TRBJ2-4; the D gene is possibly TRBD2 (7 bases). Germline loops: CDR1 MDHEN, CDR2 SYDVKM. The CDR3 totals 15 residues. Trimming left V 3 bases short and J 7 bases short, with 16 bases between. In DNA, the CDR3 is TGTGCCAGCAGTTTTATGGGGGGGGCGGTCAACATTCAGTACTTC. Translating it yields CASSFMGGAVNIQYF.

About this clonotype itself: This CDR3 is missing its conserved last phenylalanine or tryptophan, likely due to a read error. The rearrangement uses TRBV11-2 and TRBJ2-7; TRBD1 might be the D (5 bases). Germline CDR1 and CDR2: SGHAT and FQNNGV. The CDR3 totals 15 residues. V dropped 8 bases and J dropped 0 bases, with 17 bases sitting between them. The chain's CDR3 is CASGPQVGHSYEQYI. In DNA, the CDR3 is TGTGCCAGCGGCCCCCAAGTGGGGCACTCCTACGAGCAGTACATC.

Worth noting for this clonotype: The junction departs from germline at one end; a sequencing error may be responsible. The gene calls are TRBV11-2 and TRBJ2-5; D might be TRBD2 (7 bases). The CDR3 runs to 15 residues. The germline gives CDR1 SGHAT, CDR2 FQNNGV. The CDR3 DNA reads TGTGCCAACAGCTTAGAGGGAGGGGGGGAAGAGACCCAGTACTTC. This encodes CANSLEGGGEETQYF.

The genes are TRBV11-2 and TRBJ1-2; D is uncertain. Germline-derived CDR1 and CDR2 are SGHAT and FQNNGV. The V end lost 0 bases, the J end lost 3 bases, and 17 bases lay between the germline ends. There are 17 residues in the CDR3. The CDR3 bases are TGTGCCAGCAGCTTAGATCCGATCAAGGTGCTGCACTATGGCTACACCTTC. Translation gives CASSLDPIKVLHYGYTF.

Comment on this clonotype: This may be a read error: a much more frequent sequence differs by one nucleotide. The CDR3 loop is CASGATASSGNTIYF. The CDR3 DNA is TGTGCCAGCGGTGCGACTGCCAGCTCTGGAAACACCATATATTTT. The rearrangement links TRBV12-3 or TRBV12-4 to TRBJ1-3; D not resolved. The ends were cut back, 8 bases at V and 0 bases at J, with 14 bases in the middle. This CDR3 is built from 15 residues.

As concerns this clonotype: Sequence at one end of the junction differs from germline and may be a read error. This chain joins TRBV11-3 and TRBJ2-1, with 7 bases matching TRBD2. The CDR3 runs to 14 residues. CDR1 is SGHNT, CDR2 YENEEA, per germline. CDR3 sequence: CASGLGGSTSEQFF. The CDR3 DNA reads as TGTGCCAGCGGCTTAGGCGGGAGCACTAGTGAGCAATTCTTC. Full variable domain (missing parts from reference TRBV11-3 and TRBJ2-1): EAGVVQSPRYKIIEKKQPVAFWCNPISGHNTLYWYLQNLGQGPELLIRYENEEAVDDSQLPKDRFSAERLKGVDSTLKIQPAELGDSAVYLCASGLGGSTSEQFFGPGTRLTVL.

This rearrangement joins TRBV29-1 to TRBJ2-7; tentatively, D is TRBD1 (5 bases). V lost 8 bases, J lost 9 bases, and 26 bases lay in between. CDR1 and CDR2 from the germline V gene are SQVTM and ANQGSEA. The CDR3 is 14 residues long. CDR3: CSMTDETTYDGQYF. As DNA, the CDR3 is TGCAGCATGACAGACGAAACCACCTACGACGGGCAGTACTTC.

This clonotype was observed a single time. This rearrangement joins TRBV6-1 to TRBJ1-4; D call uncertain. V lost 1 base and J 4 bases, leaving 10 bases between the germline ends. The CDR3 is 15 amino acids. CDR1 and CDR2 (germline): MNHNS, SASEGT. CDR3 protein: CASSEDRCGNEKLFF. CDR3 DNA sequence: TGTGCCAGCAGTGAAGATAGGTGTGGTAATGAAAAACTGTTTTTT.

This clonotype is termed hyperexpanded. The CDR3 reads CASSLDRTGELFF. In nucleotides, the CDR3 is TGTGCCAGCAGCTTAGATAGGACTGGGGAGCTGTTTTTT. J is TRBJ2-2 and V is TRBV11-2; a weak D match, TRBD2 (5 bases). The CDR3 is 13 residues long. V was pared by 0 bases and J by 8 bases, with 7 bases between. The germline CDR1 and CDR2 sequences are SGHAT and FQNNGV.

This chain joins TRBV14 and TRBJ2-7; 8 positions match TRBD1. The V gene end was trimmed by 0 bases and the J gene end by 2 bases; junction bases not matched to a gene: 15. This CDR3 comprises 19 residues. Germline V CDR1 and CDR2: SGHDN, FVKESK. CDR3 protein: CASSQDPTGIVRGPYEQYF. The CDR3 nucleotides read TGTGCCAGCAGCCAAGATCCGACCGGCATCGTCAGGGGGCCCTACGAGCAGTACTTC.

About this clonotype itself: At one end the junction does not follow the germline gene, possibly because of a read error. This rearrangement joins TRBV11-3 to TRBJ2-7; 7 positions match TRBD2. CDR1 and CDR2 from the germline V gene are SGHNT and YENEEA. CDR3 length: 18 amino acids. In DNA, the CDR3 is TGTGCCATCAGCTTGGGATTCAGACTAGCAGAAAACTCCTACGAGCAGTACTTC. It encodes CAISLGFRLAENSYEQYF.